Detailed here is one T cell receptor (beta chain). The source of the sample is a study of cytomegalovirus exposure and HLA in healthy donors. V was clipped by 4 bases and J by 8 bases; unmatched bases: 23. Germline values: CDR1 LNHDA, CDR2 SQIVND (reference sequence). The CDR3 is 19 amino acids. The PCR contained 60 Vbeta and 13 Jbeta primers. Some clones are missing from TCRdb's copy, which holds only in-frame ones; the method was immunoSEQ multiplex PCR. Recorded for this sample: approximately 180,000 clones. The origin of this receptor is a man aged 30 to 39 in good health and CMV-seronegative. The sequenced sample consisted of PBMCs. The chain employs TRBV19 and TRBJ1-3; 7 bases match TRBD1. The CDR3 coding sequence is TGTGCCAGTAGTAGGGCGACGCTGGACAGGAAGTTTGGTGTAGACACCATATATTTT. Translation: CASSRATLDRKFGVDTIYF.